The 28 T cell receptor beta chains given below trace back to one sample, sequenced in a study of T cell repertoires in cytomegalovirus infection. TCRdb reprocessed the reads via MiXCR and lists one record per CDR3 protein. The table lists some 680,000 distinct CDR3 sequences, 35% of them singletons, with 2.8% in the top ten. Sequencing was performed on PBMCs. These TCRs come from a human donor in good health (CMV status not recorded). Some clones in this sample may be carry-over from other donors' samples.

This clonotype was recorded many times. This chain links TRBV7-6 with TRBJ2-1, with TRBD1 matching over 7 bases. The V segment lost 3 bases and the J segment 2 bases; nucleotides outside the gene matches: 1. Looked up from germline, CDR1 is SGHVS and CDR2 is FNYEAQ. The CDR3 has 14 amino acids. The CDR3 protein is CASSLTGTYNEQFF. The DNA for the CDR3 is TGTGCCAGCAGCTTGACAGGGACCTACAATGAGCAGTTCTTC.

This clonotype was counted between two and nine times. The CDR3 DNA reads as TGTGCCAGCAGCTTGATAGCGGGGAGCTACGAGCAGTACTTC. Translating gives CASSLIAGSYEQYF. The gene calls are TRBV7-2 and TRBJ2-7; 8 bases are a match to TRBD2. Losses at the gene ends were 3 bases for V and 3 bases for J; bases not matched to a gene: 4. The CDR3 contains 14 residues. Per germline, CDR1 SGHTA and CDR2 FQGNSA.

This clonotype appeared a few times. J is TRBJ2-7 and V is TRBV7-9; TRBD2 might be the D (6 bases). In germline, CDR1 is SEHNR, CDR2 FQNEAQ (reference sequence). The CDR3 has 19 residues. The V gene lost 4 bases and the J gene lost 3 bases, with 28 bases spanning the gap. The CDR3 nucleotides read TGTGCCAGCAGCTCCGCACCCCGTTGGACTACCGAGTGGTTCTACGAGCAGTACTTC. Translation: CASSSAPRWTTEWFYEQYF.

CDR3 nucleotides: TGTGCCAGCAGTTACAGGGGGAGGACTGAAGCTTTCTTT. This codes for CASSYRGRTEAFF. V usage is TRBV6-5 and J usage is TRBJ1-1, with a weak D call TRBD1 (6 bases). Trimming pared 2 bases from V and 5 bases from J, leaving 9 bases between. Germline V lookup: CDR1 MNHEY, CDR2 SVGAGI. The CDR3 totals 13 residues.

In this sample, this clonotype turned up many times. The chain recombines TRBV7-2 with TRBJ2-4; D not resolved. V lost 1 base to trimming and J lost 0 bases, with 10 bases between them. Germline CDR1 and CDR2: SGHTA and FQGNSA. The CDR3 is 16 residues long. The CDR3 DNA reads TGTGCCAGCAGCTTAGAACAGAGTCGAGCCAAAAACATTCAGTACTTC. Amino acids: CASSLEQSRAKNIQYF. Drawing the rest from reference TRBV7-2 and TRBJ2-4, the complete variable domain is GAGVSQSPSNKVTEKGKDVELRCDPISGHTALYWYRQSLGQGLEFLIYFQGNSAPDKSGLPSDRFSAERTGGSVSTLTIQRTQQEDSAVYLCASSLEQSRAKNIQYFGAGTRLSVL.

The CDR3 DNA follows: TGTGCCAGCAGTAACCTCGATCGGGTCTACGAGCAGTACTTC. It codes for CASSNLDRVYEQYF. This rearrangement joins TRBV6-6 to TRBJ2-7, with D hard to call. This CDR3 is built from 14 residues. The V gene's germline CDR1 is MNHNY and CDR2 SVGAGI (reference sequence). V was cut by 5 bases and J by 3 bases, with 14 bases left in between.

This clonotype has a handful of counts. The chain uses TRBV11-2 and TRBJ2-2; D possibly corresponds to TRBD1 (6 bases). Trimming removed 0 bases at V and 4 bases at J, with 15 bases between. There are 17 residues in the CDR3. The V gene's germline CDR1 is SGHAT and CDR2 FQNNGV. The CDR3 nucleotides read TGTGCCAGCAGCTTAGAACAGGGTTATGAGAGCACCGGGGAGCTGTTTTTT. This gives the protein CASSLEQGYESTGELFF.

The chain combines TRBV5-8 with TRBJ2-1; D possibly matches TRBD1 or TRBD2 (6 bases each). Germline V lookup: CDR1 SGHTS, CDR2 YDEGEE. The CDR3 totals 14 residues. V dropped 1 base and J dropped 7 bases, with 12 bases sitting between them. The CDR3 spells CASSLSQGRNEQFF. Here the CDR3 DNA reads TGTGCCAGCAGCTTGAGCCAGGGGAGGAATGAGCAGTTCTTC.

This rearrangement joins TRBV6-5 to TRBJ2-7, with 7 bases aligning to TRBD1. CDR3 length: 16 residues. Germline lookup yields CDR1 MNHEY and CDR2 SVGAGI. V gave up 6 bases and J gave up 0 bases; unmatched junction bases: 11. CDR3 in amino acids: CASSRGQLYSSYEQYF. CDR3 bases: TGTGCCAGCAGCCGGGGACAGCTATATAGCTCCTACGAGCAGTACTTC.

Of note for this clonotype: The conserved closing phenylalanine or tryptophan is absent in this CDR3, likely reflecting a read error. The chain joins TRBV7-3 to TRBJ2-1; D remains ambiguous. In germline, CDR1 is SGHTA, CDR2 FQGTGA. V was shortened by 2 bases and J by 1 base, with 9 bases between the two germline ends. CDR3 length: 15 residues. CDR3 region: CASSLGLGSYNEQFV. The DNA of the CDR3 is TGTGCCAGCAGCTTAGGGCTAGGTTCCTACAATGAGCAGTTCGTC.

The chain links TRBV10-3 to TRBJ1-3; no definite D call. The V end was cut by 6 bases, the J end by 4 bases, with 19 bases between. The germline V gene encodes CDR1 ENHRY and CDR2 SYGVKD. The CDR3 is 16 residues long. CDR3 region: CAIRAWAQGAGNTIYF. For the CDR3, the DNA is TGTGCCATCAGGGCATGGGCTCAAGGAGCGGGAAACACCATATATTTT.

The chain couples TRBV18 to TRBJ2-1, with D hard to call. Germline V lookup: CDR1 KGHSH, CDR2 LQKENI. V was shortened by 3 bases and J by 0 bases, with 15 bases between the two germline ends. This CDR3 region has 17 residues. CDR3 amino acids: CASSPVAGPISYNEQFF. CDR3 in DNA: TGTGCCAGCTCACCGGTGGCCGGACCCATCTCCTACAATGAGCAGTTCTTC.

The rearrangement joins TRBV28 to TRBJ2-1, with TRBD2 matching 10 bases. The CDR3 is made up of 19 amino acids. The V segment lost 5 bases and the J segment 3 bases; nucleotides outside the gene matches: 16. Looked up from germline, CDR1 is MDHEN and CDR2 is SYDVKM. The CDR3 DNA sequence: TGTGCCAGCAGTCCCTACCCCAGCGGGGGGGGAAAGATCTACAATGAGCAGTTCTTC. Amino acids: CASSPYPSGGGKIYNEQFF.

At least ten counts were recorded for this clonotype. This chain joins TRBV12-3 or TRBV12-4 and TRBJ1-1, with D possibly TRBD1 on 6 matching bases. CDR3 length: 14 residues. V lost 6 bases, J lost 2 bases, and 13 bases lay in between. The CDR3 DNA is TGTGCCAGCAGCCCGAGGACAGCCAACACTGAAGCTTTCTTT. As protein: CASSPRTANTEAFF.

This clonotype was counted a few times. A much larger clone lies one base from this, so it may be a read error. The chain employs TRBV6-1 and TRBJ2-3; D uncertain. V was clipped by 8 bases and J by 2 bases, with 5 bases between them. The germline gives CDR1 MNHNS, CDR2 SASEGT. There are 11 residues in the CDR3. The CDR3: CASGYTDTQYF. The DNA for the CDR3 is TGTGCCAGCGGCTACACAGATACGCAGTATTTT.

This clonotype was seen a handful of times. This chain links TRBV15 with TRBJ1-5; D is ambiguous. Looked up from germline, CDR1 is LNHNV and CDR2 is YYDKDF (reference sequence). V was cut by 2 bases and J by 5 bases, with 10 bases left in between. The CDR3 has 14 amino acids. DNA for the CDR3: TGTGCCACCAGCAGAAATCCACTTGATCAGCCCCAGCATTTT. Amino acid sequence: CATSRNPLDQPQHF.

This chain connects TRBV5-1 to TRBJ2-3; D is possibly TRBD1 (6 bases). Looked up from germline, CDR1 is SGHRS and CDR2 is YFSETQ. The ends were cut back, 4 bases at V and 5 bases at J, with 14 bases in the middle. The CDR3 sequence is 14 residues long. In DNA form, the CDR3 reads TGCGCCAGCAGCCGTAAGCAGGGGTTAGATACGCAGTATTTT. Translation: CASSRKQGLDTQYF.

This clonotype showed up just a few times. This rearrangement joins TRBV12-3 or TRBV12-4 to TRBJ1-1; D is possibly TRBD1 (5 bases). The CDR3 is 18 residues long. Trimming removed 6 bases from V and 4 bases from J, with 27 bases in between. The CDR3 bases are TGTGCCAGCAGCCTTGCCCGAACCAGAACAGGTAGAGGCACTGAAGCTTTCTTT. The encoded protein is CASSLARTRTGRGTEAFF.

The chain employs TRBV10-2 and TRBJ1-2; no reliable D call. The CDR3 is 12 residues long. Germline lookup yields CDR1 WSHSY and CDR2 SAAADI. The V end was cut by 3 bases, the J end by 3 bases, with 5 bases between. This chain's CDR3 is CASSEGYYGYTF. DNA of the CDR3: TGCGCCAGCAGTGAAGGGTACTATGGCTACACCTTC.

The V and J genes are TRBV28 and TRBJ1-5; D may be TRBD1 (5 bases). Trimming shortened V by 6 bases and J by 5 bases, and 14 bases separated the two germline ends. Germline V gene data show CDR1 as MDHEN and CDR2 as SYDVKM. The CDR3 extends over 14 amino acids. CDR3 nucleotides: TGTGCCAGCAGACCGGGACCGAGCTATCAGCCCCAGCATTTT. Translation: CASRPGPSYQPQHF.

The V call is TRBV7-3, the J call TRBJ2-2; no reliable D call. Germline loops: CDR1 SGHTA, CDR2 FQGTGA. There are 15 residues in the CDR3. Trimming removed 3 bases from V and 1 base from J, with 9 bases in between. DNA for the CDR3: TGTGCCAGCAGCTTGCCTACATTGAACACCGGGGAGCTGTTTTTT. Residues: CASSLPTLNTGELFF.

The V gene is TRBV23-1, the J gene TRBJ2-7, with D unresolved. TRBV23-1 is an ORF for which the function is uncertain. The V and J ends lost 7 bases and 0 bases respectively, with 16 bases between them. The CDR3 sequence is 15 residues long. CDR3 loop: CASTGPSRNSYEQYF. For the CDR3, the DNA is TGCGCCAGCACTGGGCCGTCCCGCAACTCCTACGAGCAGTACTTC.

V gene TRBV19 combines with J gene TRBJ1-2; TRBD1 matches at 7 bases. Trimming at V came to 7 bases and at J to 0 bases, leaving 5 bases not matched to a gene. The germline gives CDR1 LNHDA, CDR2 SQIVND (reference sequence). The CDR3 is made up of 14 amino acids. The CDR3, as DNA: TGTGCCAGTACCACGACAGGGACTAACTATGGCTACACCTTC. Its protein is CASTTTGTNYGYTF.

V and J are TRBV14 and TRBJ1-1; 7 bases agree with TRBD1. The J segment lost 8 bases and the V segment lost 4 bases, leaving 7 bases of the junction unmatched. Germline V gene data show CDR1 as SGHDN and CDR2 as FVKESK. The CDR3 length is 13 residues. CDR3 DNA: TGTGCCAGCAGCCGAAAGACAGGGCGAGAAGCTTTCTTT. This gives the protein CASSRKTGREAFF.

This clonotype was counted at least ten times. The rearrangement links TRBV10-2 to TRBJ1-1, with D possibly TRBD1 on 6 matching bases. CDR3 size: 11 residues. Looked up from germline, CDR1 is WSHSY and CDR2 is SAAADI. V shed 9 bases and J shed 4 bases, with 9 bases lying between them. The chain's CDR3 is CASIGGTEAFF. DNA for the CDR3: TGCGCCAGTATAGGGGGCACTGAAGCTTTCTTT.

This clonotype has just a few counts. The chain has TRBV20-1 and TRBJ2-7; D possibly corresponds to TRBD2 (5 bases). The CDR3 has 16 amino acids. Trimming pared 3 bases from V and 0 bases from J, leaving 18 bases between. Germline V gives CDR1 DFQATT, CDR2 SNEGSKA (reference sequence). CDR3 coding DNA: TGCAGTGCTAGCCCGCCCTCCGGGGTATCCTCCTACGAGCAGTACTTC. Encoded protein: CSASPPSGVSSYEQYF.

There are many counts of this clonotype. The CDR3 here is CASSPAGPWTYEQYF. CDR3 coding DNA: TGTGCCAGCAGCCCCGCCGGGCCATGGACCTACGAGCAGTACTTC. The chain is built from TRBV11-3 and TRBJ2-7; D is undetermined. V was clipped by 5 bases and J by 2 bases, with 16 bases between them. Germline V gene data show CDR1 as SGHNT and CDR2 as YENEEA. The CDR3 is 15 amino acids.

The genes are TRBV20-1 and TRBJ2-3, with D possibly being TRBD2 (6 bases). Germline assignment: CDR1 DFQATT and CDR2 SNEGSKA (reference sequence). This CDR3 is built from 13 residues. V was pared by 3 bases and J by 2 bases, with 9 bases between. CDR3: CSASGGFTDTQYF. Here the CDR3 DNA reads TGCAGTGCTAGCGGGGGATTCACAGATACGCAGTATTTT.